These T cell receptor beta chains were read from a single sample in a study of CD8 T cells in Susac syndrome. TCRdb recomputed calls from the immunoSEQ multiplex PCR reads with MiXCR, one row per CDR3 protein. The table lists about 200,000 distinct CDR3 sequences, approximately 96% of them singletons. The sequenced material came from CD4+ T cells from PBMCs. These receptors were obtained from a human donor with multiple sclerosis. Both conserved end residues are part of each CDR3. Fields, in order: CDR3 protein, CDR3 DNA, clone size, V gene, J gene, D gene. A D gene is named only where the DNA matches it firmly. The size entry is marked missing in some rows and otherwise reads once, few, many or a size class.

CASSLSLGQGSREQYF,TGTGCCAGCAGCCTTTCCCTCGGACAGGGGTCGCGAGAGCAGTACTTC,-,TRBV9,TRBJ2-7,TRBD1
CSATSLAGNTDTQYF,TGCAGTGCTACCTCACTAGCGGGGAACACAGATACGCAGTATTTT,once,TRBV20-1,TRBJ2-3,TRBD2
CAISLGQGAYEQYF,TGTGCCATCAGCCTAGGACAGGGGGCCTACGAGCAGTACTTC,-,TRBV10-3,TRBJ2-7,TRBD1
CASSLRTGDGYTF,TGTGCCAGCAGCCTACGGACAGGGGATGGCTACACCTTC,-,TRBV7-9,TRBJ1-2,TRBD1
CASSLTASSYEQYF,TGTGCCAGCAGCTTAACTGCGAGCTCCTACGAGCAGTACTTC,-,TRBV11-3,TRBJ2-7,-
CASSLELAGSNEQFF,TGTGCCAGCAGCTTAGAGCTAGCGGGGAGCAATGAGCAGTTCTTC,-,TRBV7-2,TRBJ2-1,TRBD2
CASKVIYEQYF,TGTGCCAGCAAGGTGATCTACGAGCAGTACTTC,-,TRBV2,TRBJ2-7,-
CSAWDNEQYF,TGCAGCGCCTGGGACAACGAGCAGTACTTC,-,TRBV29-1,TRBJ2-7,-
CASSPGGDYNSPLHF,TGTGCCAGCAGCCCGGGGGGAGACTATAATTCACCCCTCCACTTT,-,TRBV3-1,TRBJ1-6,-
CATSRGPGGWNQPQHF,TGTGCCACCAGCAGAGGGCCTGGGGGGTGGAACCAGCCCCAGCATTTT,-,TRBV15,TRBJ1-5,-
CASSTPGQVHSPLHF,TGCGCCAGCAGTACGCCGGGACAGGTACATTCACCCCTCCACTTT,-,TRBV23-1,TRBJ1-6,TRBD1
CASSQAQGANTGELFF,TGTGCCAGCAGCCAAGCCCAGGGGGCGAACACCGGGGAGCTGTTTTTT,once,TRBV3-1,TRBJ2-2,TRBD1
CASSPGGDEQYF,TGTGCCAGCAGTCCCGGGGGGGACGAGCAGTACTTC,once,TRBV6-2/TRBV6-3,TRBJ2-7,TRBD2
CASSRQETQYF,TGTGCCAGCAGCCGACAAGAGACCCAGTACTTC,few,TRBV7-2,TRBJ2-5,-
CSDDGLRGYTF,TGCAGCGACGATGGACTGCGAGGCTACACCTTC,-,TRBV29-1,TRBJ1-2,-
CASSLSTGTNSPLHF,TGCGCCAGCAGCCTCTCGACAGGGACTAATTCACCCCTCCACTTT,-,TRBV5-1,TRBJ1-6,TRBD1
CSARDPKTSGGMNEQFF,TGCAGTGCTAGAGATCCCAAGACTAGCGGGGGAATGAATGAGCAGTTCTTC,-,TRBV20-1,TRBJ2-1,TRBD2
CASSPGLAGLSEQFF,TGTGCCAGCAGCCCCGGACTAGCGGGGCTCAGTGAGCAGTTCTTC,-,TRBV12-3/TRBV12-4,TRBJ2-1,TRBD2
CSVVRIYGYTF,TGCAGCGTTGTACGGATCTATGGCTACACCTTC,-,TRBV29-1,TRBJ1-2,-
CASSFESYNEQFF,TGTGCCAGCAGTTTCGAAAGCTACAATGAGCAGTTCTTC,-,TRBV6-2/TRBV6-3,TRBJ2-1,-